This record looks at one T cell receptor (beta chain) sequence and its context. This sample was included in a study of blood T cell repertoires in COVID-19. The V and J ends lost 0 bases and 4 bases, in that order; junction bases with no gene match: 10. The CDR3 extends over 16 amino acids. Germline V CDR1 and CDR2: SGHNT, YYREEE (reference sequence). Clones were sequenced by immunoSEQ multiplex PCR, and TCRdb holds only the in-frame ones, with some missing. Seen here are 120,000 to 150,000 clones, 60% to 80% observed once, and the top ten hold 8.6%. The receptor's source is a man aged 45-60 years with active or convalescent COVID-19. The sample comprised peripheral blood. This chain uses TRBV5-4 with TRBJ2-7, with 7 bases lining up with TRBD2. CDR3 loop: CASSLGGSEQEYEQYF. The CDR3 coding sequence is TGTGCCAGCAGCTTGGGCGGGAGTGAGCAGGAATACGAGCAGTACTTC.